This T cell receptor beta chain originates from a study of blood T cell repertoires in COVID-19. Some clones are missing from TCRdb's copy, which holds only in-frame ones; the method was immunoSEQ multiplex PCR. The table has tens of thousands of clones, around 90% seen once; the top ten hold around 4.7%. The origin of this receptor is a woman aged 80 or older with active COVID-19. The sample consisted of peripheral blood.

In DNA form, the CDR3 reads TGTGCCAGCAGCGCCCGGCGGGAGGGCATTCAGTACTTC. This codes for CASSARREGIQYF. V gene TRBV3-1 (or the pseudogene TRBV3-2) combines with J gene TRBJ2-4; TRBD2 aligns across 9 bases. Trimming took 5 bases from V and 9 from J; bases not matched to a gene: 5. The CDR3 has 13 residues. The germline gives CDR1 LGHDT, CDR2 YNNKEL (reference sequence).